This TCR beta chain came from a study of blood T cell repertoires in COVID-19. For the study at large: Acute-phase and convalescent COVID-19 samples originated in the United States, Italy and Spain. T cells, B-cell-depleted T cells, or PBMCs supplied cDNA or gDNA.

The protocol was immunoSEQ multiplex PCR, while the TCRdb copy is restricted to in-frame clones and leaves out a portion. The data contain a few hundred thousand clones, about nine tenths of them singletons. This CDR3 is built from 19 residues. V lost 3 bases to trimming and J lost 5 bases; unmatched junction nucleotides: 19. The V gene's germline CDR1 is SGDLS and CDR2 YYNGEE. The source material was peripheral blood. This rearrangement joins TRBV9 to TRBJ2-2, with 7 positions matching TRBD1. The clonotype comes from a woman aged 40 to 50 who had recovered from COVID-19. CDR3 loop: CASSAPAWSDRVGTGELFF. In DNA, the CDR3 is TGTGCCAGCAGCGCTCCCGCGTGGTCCGACAGGGTCGGAACCGGGGAGCTGTTTTTT.